Listed below are T cell receptor beta chains from one sample, sequenced in a study of cytomegalovirus exposure and HLA in healthy donors. Sequencing was performed with immunoSEQ multiplex PCR; in TCRdb, only in-frame clones are kept and a portion is missing. The sample data list around 190,000 clones. The material sequenced was PBMCs. Source of these receptors: a woman in her 30s in good health and CMV-seropositive. Each CDR3 is given with its conserved first and last residue. Each record gives: CDR3 length, J gene, V gene, D gene, CDR3 protein, CDR3 DNA. D genes are given only for firm matches.

14 TRBJ2-2 TRBV5-4 . CASRFDRTGGELFF TGTGCCAGCAGGTTCGACAGGACCGGCGGGGAGCTGTTTTTT
13 TRBJ2-7 TRBV28 TRBD1 CASGPGQNYEQYF TGTGCCAGCGGACCGGGACAGAACTACGAGCAGTACTTC
15 TRBJ2-7 TRBV5-1 TRBD1 CASSLGQGATYEQYF TGCGCCAGCAGCTTGGGTCAGGGGGCCACCTACGAGCAGTACTTC
14 TRBJ2-1 TRBV19 TRBD2 CASSIGTSPNEQFF TGTGCCAGTAGTATAGGGACTAGTCCAAATGAGCAGTTCTTC
14 TRBJ2-2 TRBV2 . CASSGGQNTGELFF TGTGCCAGCAGTGGAGGTCAGAACACCGGGGAGCTGTTTTTT
15 TRBJ1-5 TRBV4-1 TRBD1 CASSQDRGRNQPQHF TGCGCCAGCAGCCAGGACAGGGGGAGGAATCAGCCCCAGCATTTT
13 TRBJ1-1 TRBV18 . CASSPNMNTEAFF TGTGCCAGCTCACCAAACATGAACACTGAAGCTTTCTTT
15 TRBJ2-2 TRBV28 . CASSLGRFNTGELFF TGTGCCAGCAGTTTAGGCAGGTTTAACACCGGGGAGCTGTTTTTT
14 TRBJ2-5 TRBV7-2 TRBD2 CASSLVAGVETQYF TGTGCCAGCAGCTTGGTAGCGGGAGTGGAGACCCAGTACTTC
15 TRBJ2-7 TRBV7-9 TRBD2 CASSFSSGTSYEQYF TGTGCCAGCAGCTTTTCTAGCGGGACCTCCTACGAGCAGTACTTC
15 TRBJ1-4 TRBV5-1 TRBD1 CASSFNRGVNEKLFF TGCGCCAGCAGCTTTAACAGGGGTGTTAATGAAAAACTGTTTTTT
17 TRBJ2-1 TRBV9 TRBD2 CASSVEPAGVDWGEQFF TGTGCCAGCAGCGTAGAGCCAGCGGGAGTTGATTGGGGTGAGCAGTTCTTC
13 TRBJ1-2 TRBV6-1 . CASREDRLSGYTF TGTGCCAGCAGAGAAGACAGGCTTAGTGGCTACACCTTC
15 TRBJ2-1 TRBV9 TRBD2 CASSPREDSYNEQFF TGTGCCAGCAGCCCCCGGGAGGACTCCTACAATGAGCAGTTCTTC
15 TRBJ2-2 TRBV6-5 . CASSLDNANTGELFF TGTGCCAGCAGTTTGGACAACGCGAACACCGGGGAGCTGTTTTTT
20 TRBJ2-6 TRBV18 TRBD2 CASSPTGLAGVTSGANVLTF TGTGCCAGCTCACCGACCGGGCTAGCGGGGGTCACCTCTGGGGCCAACGTCCTGACTTTC